This entry is about one T cell receptor (beta chain). The antigen it recognizes is unknown. The sample holds no much larger clone one base away, and base qualities are not on file. Library construction relied on PCR. This sample was sequenced with an Illumina HiSeq 4000. The TCR beta-chain CDR3 region of each patient was profiled by high-throughput sequencing. In the authors' own workflow: CDR3 differences across clinicopathological groups were used to build a classifier for discriminating distant-metastatic papillary thyroid cancer patients. The Shannon index was used to assess repertoire diversity, and the Morisita-Horn index was used to assess tumor-blood repertoire similarity. The public sequencing data were trimmed at Q25 with fastp and processed into clonotypes with MiXCR by TCRdb, which kept only in-frame beta chains. TCRdb's processing, not the authors' own work, is the source of the V and J calls. For this sample the table gives around 20,000 clones, of which about 20% were detected only once. Of the sample, roughly 7.7% falls within the top ten clones.

No patient had received any treatment before thyroid surgery. Patient clinical samples collected from the early 2010s to the late 2010s were retrospectively analysed using T-cell receptor beta sequencing. The data were obtained in a study of metastatic and nonmetastatic thyroid tumors (dated by TCRdb to between 2020 and 2021). Study-level background: The researchers compared repertoires between peripheral blood samples and tumor or nodule tissue samples from patients with malignant or benign thyroid disease.

From the cysteine up to the phenylalanine, the CDR3 has a length of 14 residues. The retained sequence is limited to the CDR3, 42 bases, with the frame set at the first base. From a lookup of the germline V gene, CDR1 and CDR2 are KGHSH and LQKENI. V gives up 3 bases and J gives up 1 base, and the segment between their germline ends measures 9 bases. The full study reports these points: TCR beta diversity was reported as significantly higher in malignant tumors than in benign nodules, in both blood and tumor samples.

The source is a female donor with papillary thyroid cancer or a benign thyroid nodule (not recorded which). Some clones in this sample may be carry-over from other donors' samples. Sequenced input: adjacent normal tissue. The chain couples TRBV18 to TRBJ1-1; the D gene remains uncertain. The nucleotide sequence reads as follows: TGTGCCAGCTCACCGGTTCACGGGAACACTGAAGCTTTCTTT. Translated, it gives CASSPVHGNTEAFF.